Below, one T cell receptor (beta chain) is given with its context. No antigen is known for it. Clones were sequenced by immunoSEQ multiplex PCR, and TCRdb holds only the in-frame ones, with some missing. The sample has 150,000 to 160,000 clones; about 88% are singletons. This sample stems from a study of T cell responses to AZD1222 COVID-19 vaccine. V lost 2 bases and J lost 1; bases outside the gene matches: 3. Germline CDR1 and CDR2: SGHRS and YFSETQ. There are 14 residues in the CDR3. Study findings and constraints: Two doses of AZD1222 preceded a rise in Spike-specific TCR breadth and depth. CD4 TCRs linked to vaccination spanned spike, dominating at 160-218 and 743-854.

The source is an adult in good health. V is TRBV5-1 and J is TRBJ2-7; 7 bases map to TRBD1. This specimen was peripheral blood, taken on day 0 of AZD1222 vaccination. This CDR3 reads CASSFWDSSYEQYF. CDR3 DNA: TGCGCCAGCAGCTTTTGGGACAGTTCCTACGAGCAGTACTTC.